This TCR beta chain was found in a study of identifying expanded T cells in peripheral blood. The study's findings and limits: Differentially abundant clones: roughly 1.2 between replicates, 16.4 at 2 to 3 weeks, 18 to 20 at four. Clone count variance between roughly 2-week samples rose with total template count.

V shed 2 bases and J shed 0 bases, with 12 bases lying between them. Germline-derived CDR1 and CDR2 are MNHEY and SVGAGI. This CDR3 contains 16 residues. Clones were read by immunoSEQ multiplex PCR, and TCRdb kept only the in-frame ones, dropping some. In the table there are under 130,000 clones, approximately 90% of which are singletons. This clone was seen just once. The antigen is not known. During the collection period, no donor immune events like infections were recorded. Sample: blood. This clonotype originated in a person aged 18 to 75 in good health. The chain combines TRBV6-5 with TRBJ2-3; D is unresolved. CDR3 sequence: CASSYGRKSSTDTQYF. The CDR3 coding sequence is TGTGCCAGCAGTTACGGTCGGAAGTCTAGCACAGATACGCAGTATTTT.